The rows below give T cell receptor beta chains drawn from one sample of a study of response to subunit inactivated influenza vaccine. One entry per CDR3 protein results from TCRdb running MiXCR on the RT-PCR reads. Here the sample spans around 710,000 distinct CDR3 sequences, 11% to 15% being singletons. Source: PBMCs from blood, taken around two weeks before vaccination. The source of these receptors is a man in his forties or fifties who received an inactivated influenza vaccine. Both conserved end residues are part of each CDR3. Fields, in order: V gene, J gene, clone size, D gene, CDR3 DNA, CDR3 protein. A D gene is named only where the DNA matches it firmly. Size is omitted from some rows. Given values are once, few, many or a class for expanded clones.

V: TRBV9; J: TRBJ2-2; size: few; D: TRBD1; DNA: TGTGCCAGCCGGGACAGGGCGGACACCGGGGAGCTGTTTTTT; CDR3: CASRDRADTGELFF
V: TRBV4-3; J: TRBJ2-3; size: medium-sized; D: TRBD2; DNA: TGCGCCAGCAGCCAACCGAATGCCCACGAGCGGGGGCCTGGGGATACGCAGTATTTT; CDR3: CASSQPNAHERGPGDTQYF
V: TRBV7-9; J: TRBJ2-3; size: NA; D: NA; DNA: TGTGCCAGCAGCGAGCGGACGGCAGATACGCAGTATTTT; CDR3: CASSERTADTQYF
V: TRBV27; J: TRBJ2-2; size: many; D: NA; DNA: TGTGCCAGCAGTTTATTGACTCAGGATTACACCGGGGAGCTGTTTTTT; CDR3: CASSLLTQDYTGELFF
V: TRBV29-1; J: TRBJ1-2; size: NA; D: NA; DNA: TGCAGCGTGAATGGCCTCGATGGCTACACCTTC; CDR3: CSVNGLDGYTF
V: TRBV7-9; J: TRBJ2-7; size: few; D: TRBD1; DNA: TGTGCCAGCAGCTTTGTAGGGACAGGACCCGAGCAGTACTTC; CDR3: CASSFVGTGPEQYF
V: TRBV20-1; J: TRBJ2-1; size: NA; D: TRBD2; DNA: TGCAGTGCTAGGGGCCCCCCTAAAGCGGGAGTATCCTACAATGGGCAGTTCTTC; CDR3: CSARGPPKAGVSYNGQFF
V: TRBV5-6; J: TRBJ2-2; size: many; D: TRBD1; DNA: TGTGCCAGCAGCTTGTACAGGGGGTACACCGGGGAGCTGTTTTTT; CDR3: CASSLYRGYTGELFF
V: TRBV4-3; J: TRBJ2-1; size: NA; D: TRBD2; DNA: TGCGCCAGCAGCCAAGGTTTGGGGGGGAGCTCCTACAATGAGCAGTTCTTC; CDR3: CASSQGLGGSSYNEQFF
V: TRBV20-1; J: TRBJ2-2; size: few; D: NA; DNA: TGCAGTGCTTACCAGGGGAGTAGTTACACCGGGGAGCTGTTTTTT; CDR3: CSAYQGSSYTGELFF
V: TRBV30; J: TRBJ2-1; size: NA; D: NA; DNA: TGTGCCTGCCCGGCCAATCAAGACAATGAGCAGTTCTTC; CDR3: CACPANQDNEQFF
V: TRBV28; J: TRBJ2-7; size: few; D: TRBD1; DNA: TGTGCCAGCAGCTTCTCCGGGACAGGGAACGGCGAGCAGTACTTC; CDR3: CASSFSGTGNGEQYF
V: TRBV7-9; J: TRBJ2-2; size: NA; D: NA; DNA: TGTGCCAGCAGCTCTTGGCGGGACAACACCGGGGAGCTGTTTTTT; CDR3: CASSSWRDNTGELFF
V: TRBV12-3/TRBV12-4; J: TRBJ2-3; size: NA; D: TRBD1; DNA: TGTGTCAGCAGCCCCGGACAAGGGGGCACAGATACGGAGTATTTT; CDR3: CVSSPGQGGTDTEYF
V: TRBV20-1; J: TRBJ1-5; size: NA; D: NA; DNA: TGCAGTGCTAGAAGGACGAGCAATCAGCCCCAGCATTTT; CDR3: CSARRTSNQPQHF
V: TRBV7-8; J: TRBJ1-3; size: few; D: NA; DNA: TGTGCCAGCAGCTTAATGACCGGGAGGGTCGAGTCTGGAAACACCATATATTTT; CDR3: CASSLMTGRVESGNTIYF
V: TRBV7-9; J: TRBJ2-1; size: NA; D: NA; DNA: TGTGCCAGCAGCCCGGCGCCCATCTACAATGAGCAGTTCTTC; CDR3: CASSPAPIYNEQFF
V: TRBV5-6; J: TRBJ1-2; size: many; D: NA; DNA: TGTGCCAGCAGCTTGGCTACCAGTGGCTACACCTTC; CDR3: CASSLATSGYTF
V: TRBV6-1; J: TRBJ2-5; size: few; D: TRBD2; DNA: TGTGCCAGCAGTCATGGACTAGCGGGAGGCCAAGAGACCCAGTACTTC; CDR3: CASSHGLAGGQETQYF
V: TRBV7-9; J: TRBJ2-1; size: NA; D: TRBD2; DNA: TGTGCCAGCAGCCGGAGGGGTCTAGCGGGGGCCTACAATGAGCAGTTCTTC; CDR3: CASSRRGLAGAYNEQFF
V: TRBV4-1; J: TRBJ1-5; size: few; D: NA; DNA: TGCGCCAGCAGCCAAGGCGAGCAGCCCCAGCATTTT; CDR3: CASSQGEQPQHF
V: TRBV20-1; J: TRBJ1-2; size: NA; D: NA; DNA: TGCAGTGCTAGTAGGGGTGAGGGCTACACCTTC; CDR3: CSASRGEGYTF
V: TRBV2; J: TRBJ2-3; size: many; D: NA; DNA: TGTGCCAGCAGTGAACAGGAGGGGATCACAGATACGCAGTATTTT; CDR3: CASSEQEGITDTQYF
V: TRBV5-1; J: TRBJ2-3; size: few; D: TRBD2; DNA: TGCGCCAGCAGCATAGCGGGGGTCACAGATACGCAGTATTTT; CDR3: CASSIAGVTDTQYF
V: TRBV10-3; J: TRBJ1-6; size: NA; D: TRBD1; DNA: TGTGCCATCAGGGCGACAGGGGGCTCTTCACCCCTCCACTTT; CDR3: CAIRATGGSSPLHF
V: TRBV12-3/TRBV12-4; J: TRBJ1-6; size: many; D: NA; DNA: TGTGCCAGCAGTCTTCCCAATTCACCCCTCCACTTT; CDR3: CASSLPNSPLHF